These 22 T cell receptor beta chains originate from one sample sequenced in a study of beta chain features in type 1 diabetes. Expressed TCRB transcripts were sequenced after all isolated RNA was converted to cDNA. The repertoire was sequenced with immunoSEQ multiplex PCR; TCRdb's copy has only in-frame clones and lacks some. The table records 15,000 or so clones, less than 50% of them present only once. Sequenced material: stem cell memory CD4+ T cells from blood. These receptors all come from a woman aged 40 to 55 in good health.

This clone occurred a few times. The chain is built from TRBV4-3 and TRBJ2-1; D may be TRBD2 (6 bases). V was shortened by 3 bases and J by 3 bases, with 15 bases between the two germline ends. Per the germline V gene, CDR1 is LGHNA and CDR2 is YSLEER. The CDR3 sequence is 16 residues long. CDR3 bases: TGCGCCAGCAGCCAGGAGGGCCACGGGGGCTACAATGAGCAGTTCTTC. It codes for CASSQEGHGGYNEQFF.

The V call is TRBV19, the J call TRBJ2-1, with 9 bases matching TRBD1. This CDR3 has 14 amino acids. Germline loops: CDR1 LNHDA, CDR2 SQIVND (reference sequence). V was pared by 5 bases and J by 8 bases, with 7 bases of the junction left unmatched. The CDR3 is CASSPRDREHEQFF. In nucleotides, the CDR3 is TGTGCCAGTAGTCCCCGGGACAGGGAACATGAGCAGTTCTTC.

This clone was recorded once. The chain carries TRBV7-9 and TRBJ2-1; the D gene is possibly TRBD1 (5 bases). CDR3 length: 15 residues. V was pared by 8 bases and J by 5 bases, with 19 bases between. The germline V gene encodes CDR1 SEHNR and CDR2 FQNEAQ (reference sequence). CDR3 protein: CASSAPPQEHNEQFF. The CDR3 DNA reads TGTGCCAGCTCCGCCCCCCCACAGGAGCACAATGAGCAGTTCTTC.

In its sample, this clone was seen a few times. The chain links TRBV7-2 to TRBJ1-6; 7 bases align to TRBD1. The CDR3 covers 15 residues. Trimming at V came to 2 bases and at J to 9 bases, leaving 7 bases not matched to a gene. The V gene's germline CDR1 is SGHTA and CDR2 FQGNSA. The CDR3 here is CASSLPTGVGSPLHF. CDR3 sequence (DNA): TGTGCCAGCAGCTTACCAACAGGGGTTGGTTCACCCCTCCACTTT.

The chain employs TRBV4-1 and TRBJ1-2; D remains ambiguous. Germline CDR1 and CDR2: MGHRA and YSYEKL. This CDR3 is 14 amino acids long. The germline V and J ends were trimmed by 4 bases and 6 bases, with 15 bases remaining between them. The CDR3 loop is CASSPLWREDGYTF. CDR3 in DNA: TGCGCCAGCAGCCCGCTGTGGAGGGAGGATGGCTACACCTTC.

The CDR3 DNA is TGTGCCAGTAGTATTGGCCCCCCGTCCGGGAAGAAAAATTCACCCCTCCACTTT. Translated, it gives CASSIGPPSGKKNSPLHF. The chain is built from TRBV19 and TRBJ1-6; D remains ambiguous. Germline V CDR1 and CDR2: LNHDA, SQIVND (reference sequence). Trimming removed 3 bases from V and 7 bases from J, with 22 bases in between. This CDR3 has 18 amino acids.

This clone was detected only a few times. The rearrangement links TRBV7-9 to TRBJ1-1, with 7 bases identical to TRBD1. The CDR3 totals 14 residues. Germline-derived CDR1 and CDR2 are SEHNR and FQNEAQ (reference sequence). V shed 6 bases and J 1 base; nucleotides not matched to a gene: 5. The CDR3 DNA reads TGTGCCAGCAGTCCCGGGACAGCGAACACTGAAGCTTTCTTT. Translating it yields CASSPGTANTEAFF.

This clone was detected only a few times. The chain combines TRBV7-2 with TRBJ1-2; 9 bases are a match to TRBD1. The CDR3 is 14 amino acids. Germline-derived CDR1 and CDR2 are SGHTA and FQGNSA. V shed 3 bases, J shed 6 bases, and the junction held 5 bases outside the gene matches. The CDR3: CASSLGRTGDGYTF. For the CDR3, the DNA is TGTGCCAGCAGCTTGGGGAGGACAGGGGATGGCTACACCTTC.

V is TRBV19 and J is TRBJ1-6; D is undetermined. Germline V gene sequence: CDR1 LNHDA, CDR2 SQIVND (reference sequence). The CDR3 loop spans 16 amino acids. Deletions cut 0 bases from V and 7 bases from J, with 13 bases between. CDR3 DNA: TGTGCCAGTAGTATAGACGACTCATTACCCAATTCACCCCTCCACTTT. Its translation: CASSIDDSLPNSPLHF.

The chain couples TRBV5-1 to TRBJ2-5; tentatively, D is TRBD2 (6 bases). This CDR3 is 12 amino acids long. V was clipped by 0 bases and J by 7 bases, with 7 bases between them. CDR1 and CDR2 (germline): SGHRS, YFSETQ. CDR3 DNA sequence: TGCGCCAGCAGCTTGGCGGGGGTGACCCAGTACTTC. It translates to CASSLAGVTQYF.

The rearrangement uses TRBV5-1 and TRBJ2-1; possible D gene TRBD2, 7 bases. The CDR3 runs 16 residues. Looked up from germline, CDR1 is SGHRS and CDR2 is YFSETQ. The V gene lost 3 bases and the J gene lost 5 bases, with 18 bases spanning the gap. CDR3 in amino acids: CASSSGGPEKHNEQFF. The CDR3 DNA reads TGCGCCAGCAGCTCGGGGGGCCCAGAGAAACACAATGAGCAGTTCTTC.

The count of this clone is one. This chain links TRBV10-1 with TRBJ2-5; TRBD2 is a possible D gene (5 bases). Germline V gene lookup returns CDR1 WNHNN and CDR2 SYGVQD (reference sequence). V was pared by 0 bases and J by 2 bases, with 7 bases between. The CDR3 sequence is 14 residues long. The CDR3 loop reads CASSESRVQETQYF. The CDR3 DNA reads TGCGCCAGCAGTGAGTCGCGGGTGCAAGAGACCCAGTACTTC.

This clone appeared a single time. DNA for the CDR3: TGTGCCAGCCAGCCGTCGGCCTCCGGGACAGAGTACTTC. It translates to CASQPSASGTEYF. The chain uses TRBV2 and TRBJ2-7, with 7 bases aligning to TRBD1. The V and J ends lost 8 bases and 11 bases, in that order; junction bases with no gene match: 15. Germline loops: CDR1 SNHLY, CDR2 FYNNEI. The CDR3 is made up of 13 amino acids.

The CDR3 region has the DNA TGTGCCAGCAGTGAAGTAGGAGGGGTGGGCTATGGCTACACCTTC. Protein product: CASSEVGGVGYGYTF. This chain joins TRBV2 and TRBJ1-2; possible D gene TRBD1, 5 bases. The germline V and J ends were trimmed by 1 base and 4 bases, with 13 bases remaining between them. Germline assignment: CDR1 SNHLY and CDR2 FYNNEI. This CDR3 is 15 amino acids long.

This clone was detected only a few times. This chain connects TRBV6-6 to TRBJ2-7, with 7 bases matching TRBD2. This CDR3 spans 13 amino acids. The trim removed 10 bases at V and 3 bases at J, leaving 9 bases unmatched. The germline gives CDR1 MNHNY, CDR2 SVGAGI (reference sequence). CDR3 coding DNA: TGTGCCACCACCTCGGGGGGTTACTACGAGCAGTACTTC. Its protein product is CATTSGGYYEQYF.

The chain links TRBV9 to TRBJ2-5, with 8 bases identical to TRBD2. Trimming at V came to 8 bases and at J to 4 bases, leaving 4 bases not matched to a gene. Germline lookup yields CDR1 SGDLS and CDR2 YYNGEE. The CDR3 contains 12 residues. The CDR3 DNA reads TGTGCCAGTGGACTAGCAGGAGAGACCCAGTACTTC. This translates into CASGLAGETQYF. Full variable domain (missing parts from reference TRBV9 and TRBJ2-5): DSGVTQTPKHLITATGQRVTLRCSPRSGDLSVYWYQQSLDQGLQFLIQYYNGEERAKGNILERFSAQQFPDLHSELNLSSLELGDSALYFCASGLAGETQYFGPGTRLLVL.

The chain couples TRBV29-1 to TRBJ2-5; 9 bases agree with TRBD2. V dropped 8 bases and J dropped 7; count of bases not matched to a gene: 20. Germline CDR1 reads SQVTM; CDR2 reads ANQGSEA. The CDR3 covers 16 residues. The CDR3 nucleotides are TGCAGCCTTATCCCCTTCGCGGGTAGCGGGGGTGGGACCCAGTACTTC. Protein: CSLIPFAGSGGGTQYF. The whole variable domain, filled in from reference TRBV29-1 and TRBJ2-5, reads SAVISQKPSRDICQRGTSLTIQCQVDSQVTMMFWYRQQPGQSLTLIATANQGSEATYESGFVIDKFPISRPNLTFSTLTVSNMSPEDSSIYLCSLIPFAGSGGGTQYFGPGTRLLVL.

The sample holds a few counts of this clone. The chain combines TRBV9 with TRBJ2-2; TRBD1 agrees at 7 bases. V shed 2 bases and J 7 bases; nucleotides not matched to a gene: 2. The CDR3 runs to 13 residues. Germline CDR1 reads SGDLS; CDR2 reads YYNGEE. As DNA, the CDR3 is TGTGCCAGCAGCGTCGACAGGGACGGGGAGCTGTTTTTT. Its protein is CASSVDRDGELFF.

There are a few counts of this clone. V and J are TRBV19 and TRBJ1-5, with D hard to call. The CDR3 runs to 13 residues. V was trimmed by 8 bases and J by 3 bases, leaving 11 bases between them. Germline V gene data show CDR1 as LNHDA and CDR2 as SQIVND (reference sequence). Here the CDR3 reads CASPSGNNQPQHF. CDR3 coding DNA: TGTGCCAGTCCCAGCGGTAACAATCAGCCCCAGCATTTT.

This clone is classed as medium-sized. The chain links TRBV10-3 to TRBJ2-3; perhaps TRBD2 as D (7 bases). Germline lookup yields CDR1 ENHRY and CDR2 SYGVKD. The CDR3 covers 15 residues. V gave up 2 bases and J gave up 5 bases, with 14 bases separating them. This CDR3 is CAISETGGPGDTQYF. The CDR3 DNA reads as TGTGCCATCAGTGAGACGGGGGGCCCCGGAGATACGCAGTATTTT.

The chain has TRBV14 and TRBJ2-7, with D possibly matching TRBD1 (5 bases). This CDR3 contains 14 residues. Trimming removed 4 bases from V and 3 bases from J, with 13 bases in between. CDR1 and CDR2 from the germline V gene are SGHDN and FVKESK. The CDR3 spells CASSPIGVGYEQYF. DNA of the CDR3: TGTGCCAGCAGCCCCATAGGGGTCGGCTACGAGCAGTACTTC.

The rearrangement joins TRBV27 to TRBJ2-5, with TRBD2 identical over 15 bases. The germline V gene has CDR1 MNHEY and CDR2 SMNVEV (reference sequence). J gave up 1 base and V 5 bases, and 14 bases lay outside the gene matches. The CDR3 has 20 amino acids. CDR3: CASSQIPRTSGGGPQETQYF. CDR3 coding DNA: TGTGCCAGCAGTCAGATCCCCCGGACTAGCGGGGGGGGGCCCCAAGAGACCCAGTACTTC.